The 30 T cell receptor beta chains presented below share a single source sample, sequenced in a study of T cell responses to AZD1222 COVID-19 vaccine. TCRdb's copy holds only in-frame clones and misses some; the assay was immunoSEQ multiplex PCR. The table includes approximately 80,000 clones, approximately 85% detected once. The specimen was peripheral blood, collected 28 days after the second AZD1222 dose. The receptors here all came from an adult who received the AZD1222 COVID-19 vaccine.

This sequence joins TRBV9 and TRBJ2-3; perhaps TRBD2 as D (5 bases). The germline V gene encodes CDR1 SGDLS and CDR2 YYNGEE. Trimming shortened V by 2 bases and J by 6 bases, and 16 bases separated the two germline ends. The CDR3 runs to 15 residues. The CDR3 bases are TGTGCCAGCAGCGTCTTCGCGGGCACGTCCGATACGCAGTATTTT. Translated: CASSVFAGTSDTQYF.

This clone was picked up a small number of times. V gene TRBV6-2 or TRBV6-3 combines with J gene TRBJ1-1; 11 nucleotides line up with TRBD1. The CDR3 has 15 residues. Germline values: CDR1 MNHEY, CDR2 SVGEGT. V shed 6 bases and J 4 bases; nucleotides not matched to a gene: 7. The CDR3 sequence: CASSPGTGGSTEAFF. The CDR3 bases are TGTGCCAGCAGCCCCGGGACAGGGGGGAGCACTGAAGCTTTCTTT.

The V and J genes are TRBV7-9 and TRBJ1-5; D not resolved. CDR3 length: 12 residues. The V end lost 4 bases, the J end lost 5 bases, and 6 bases lay between the germline ends. Looked up from germline, CDR1 is SEHNR and CDR2 is FQNEAQ (reference sequence). As DNA, the CDR3 is TGTGCCAGCAGCTATTTGTATCAGCCCCAGCATTTT. As protein: CASSYLYQPQHF.

This sequence joins TRBV3-1 (or the pseudogene TRBV3-2) and TRBJ2-7, with D uncertain. This CDR3 has 14 residues. Germline assignment: CDR1 LGHDT and CDR2 YNNKEL (reference sequence). The germline V and J ends were trimmed by 1 base and 4 bases, with 11 bases remaining between them. The CDR3 reads CASSQGARWYEQYF. The CDR3 DNA is TGTGCCAGCAGCCAAGGAGCCAGGTGGTACGAGCAGTACTTC.

The chain carries TRBV7-2 and TRBJ1-3; TRBD1 matches 7 bases. The CDR3 sequence is 18 residues long. Germline V gene sequence: CDR1 SGHTA, CDR2 FQGNSA. Losses at the gene ends were 1 base for V and 4 bases for J; bases not matched to a gene: 13. In DNA form, the CDR3 reads TGTGCCAGCAGCTTAGTGGGTGGACAGGAGTTCGCCGGAAACACCATATATTTT. Translated: CASSLVGGQEFAGNTIYF.

Written as DNA, the CDR3 is TGTGCCAGCAGCCCGGGACCGATGAACACTGAAGCTTTCTTT. This codes for CASSPGPMNTEAFF. The V call is TRBV11-3, the J call TRBJ1-1; D is perhaps TRBD1 (5 bases). This CDR3 has 14 residues. The V end was cut by 5 bases, the J end by 0 bases, with 10 bases between. In germline, CDR1 is SGHNT, CDR2 YENEEA. Using reference TRBV11-3 and TRBJ1-1 for the parts outside the CDR3, the full variable domain is EAGVVQSPRYKIIEKKQPVAFWCNPISGHNTLYWYLQNLGQGPELLIRYENEEAVDDSQLPKDRFSAERLKGVDSTLKIQPAELGDSAVYLCASSPGPMNTEAFFGQGTRLTVV.

The chain recombines TRBV7-3 with TRBJ2-2; D is possibly TRBD1 (5 bases). Germline V gene lookup returns CDR1 SGHTA and CDR2 FQGTGA. Trimming pared 6 bases from V and 7 bases from J, leaving 15 bases between. This CDR3 is 14 amino acids long. The CDR3, as DNA: TGTGCCAGCAGTCACACAGGCGGAGTCGGGGAGCTGTTTTTT. The encoded protein is CASSHTGGVGELFF.

For this clone: The germline gene is not matched at one end of the junction; a read error may be the cause. The rearrangement joins TRBV4-1 to TRBJ2-7, with D possibly being TRBD2 (6 bases). This CDR3 spans 14 amino acids. Germline V lookup: CDR1 MGHRA, CDR2 YSYEKL. CDR3 protein: CASSQVGTLYEQYF. The DNA for the CDR3 is TGCGCCAGCAGTCAAGTAGGGACTTTGTACGAGCAGTACTTC.

Only one count was recorded for this clone. The chain combines TRBV5-1 with TRBJ2-7; weak D call: TRBD1 (5 bases). The germline gives CDR1 SGHRS, CDR2 YFSETQ. V was trimmed by 0 bases and J by 0 bases, leaving 10 bases between them. There are 15 residues in the CDR3. The CDR3 spells CASSLARGFSYEQYF. The CDR3, as DNA: TGCGCCAGCAGCTTGGCTAGGGGCTTCTCCTACGAGCAGTACTTC.

The chain has TRBV7-3 and TRBJ2-1; perhaps TRBD2 as D (6 bases). Germline CDR1 is SGHTA and CDR2 is FQGTGA. V was shortened by 3 bases and J by 10 bases, with 10 bases between the two germline ends. The CDR3 sequence is 12 residues long. For the CDR3, the DNA is TGTGCCAGCAGCTTCTTGCGGGGCGAGCAGTTCTTC. Translation: CASSFLRGEQFF. The full variable domain, with the rest looked up from reference TRBV7-3 and TRBJ2-1, is GAGVSQTPSNKVTEKGKYVELRCDPISGHTALYWYRQSLGQGPEFLIYFQGTGAADDSGLPNDRFFAVRPEGSVSTLKIQRTERGDSAVYLCASSFLRGEQFFGPGTRLTVL.

Details on this clone: Because the CDR3's place on the DNA is in doubt, the DNA is left out and the CDR3 is given as listed by TCRdb. This chain connects TRBV7-2 to TRBJ1-5. Looked up from germline, CDR1 is SGHTA and CDR2 is FQGNSA. The CDR3 has 17 residues if both end residues are counted. CDR3 residues: CASSLALGTGNNQPQHF.

The chain is built from TRBV5-5 and TRBJ1-1; tentatively, D is TRBD1 (6 bases). Germline V gene data show CDR1 as SGHKS and CDR2 as YYEKEE (reference sequence). The V and J ends lost 1 base and 1 base respectively, with 11 bases between them. The CDR3 has 15 residues. CDR3 sequence: CASSLFYRENTEAFF. CDR3 coding DNA: TGTGCCAGCAGCTTGTTCTACAGGGAGAACACTGAAGCTTTCTTT. The full variable domain, completed using reference TRBV5-5 and TRBJ1-1, is DAGVTQSPTHLIKTRGQQVTLRCSPISGHKSVSWYQQVLGQGPQFIFQYYEKEERGRGNFPDRFSARQFPNYSSELNVNALLLGDSALYLCASSLFYRENTEAFFGQGTRLTVV.

This clone showed up just a few times. V is TRBV6-1 and J is TRBJ2-5, with 7 bases lining up with TRBD2. The CDR3 covers 16 residues. The germline V gene encodes CDR1 MNHNS and CDR2 SASEGT. V dropped 4 bases and J dropped 5; count of bases not matched to a gene: 13. This CDR3 is CASSGSPAGEGETQYF. CDR3 nucleotides: TGTGCCAGCAGTGGTTCCCCCGCCGGGGAGGGGGAGACCCAGTACTTC.

The genes are TRBV30 and TRBJ1-5, with TRBD1 as a possible D gene (6 bases). The germline V gene has CDR1 GTSNPN and CDR2 SVGIG (reference sequence). There are 13 residues in the CDR3. CDR3 bases: TGTGCTTACCAGCTTGACAGGCTACAGCCCCAGCATTTT. Encoded protein: CAYQLDRLQPQHF.

The V call is TRBV7-6, the J call TRBJ2-3, with D perhaps TRBD1 or TRBD2 (6 bases each). Germline values: CDR1 SGHVS, CDR2 FNYEAQ. Trimming took off 5 bases at V and 3 bases at J, with 18 bases between the two ends. The CDR3 consists of 16 residues. CDR3 in amino acids: CASSARGPSSTDTQYF. In DNA form, the CDR3 reads TGTGCCAGCAGCGCCCGGGGGCCAAGTTCAACAGATACGCAGTATTTT.

This chain joins TRBV10-2 and TRBJ2-1; 7 nucleotides agree with TRBD1. The CDR3 consists of 12 residues. The V gene end was trimmed by 3 bases and the J gene end by 13 bases; junction bases not matched to a gene: 6. Per the germline V gene, CDR1 is WSHSY and CDR2 is SAAADI. This CDR3 is CASSEDRDSQFF. In DNA form, the CDR3 reads TGCGCCAGCAGTGAAGACCGGGACAGCCAGTTCTTC.

The rearrangement joins TRBV29-1 to TRBJ1-1; a possible D gene is TRBD1 (6 bases). Germline CDR1 and CDR2: SQVTM and ANQGSEA. Trimming shortened V by 4 bases and J by 3 bases, and 15 bases separated the two germline ends. The CDR3 covers 14 residues. The CDR3 nucleotides read TGCAGCGTTGGGCCCGGGGGCACCCACACTGAAGCTTTCTTT. Encoded protein: CSVGPGGTHTEAFF. Drawing the rest from reference TRBV29-1 and TRBJ1-1, the complete variable domain is SAVISQKPSRDICQRGTSLTIQCQVDSQVTMMFWYRQQPGQSLTLIATANQGSEATYESGFVIDKFPISRPNLTFSTLTVSNMSPEDSSIYLCSVGPGGTHTEAFFGQGTRLTVV.

CDR3 loop: CASSSGGPGTEAFF. The CDR3, as DNA: TGTGCCAGCAGTTCGGGGGGGCCGGGCACTGAAGCTTTCTTT. The chain is built from TRBV28 and TRBJ1-1, with TRBD1 as a possible D gene (6 bases). The CDR3 has 14 residues. CDR1 is MDHEN, CDR2 SYDVKM, per germline. V lost 4 bases, J lost 4 bases, and 13 bases lay in between.

The chain carries TRBV27 and TRBJ2-3; 7 bases are a match to TRBD2. V trimming: 1 base; J trimming: 3 bases; junction bases outside the gene matches: 16. This CDR3 comprises 19 residues. The germline gives CDR1 MNHEY, CDR2 SMNVEV (reference sequence). The DNA of the CDR3 is TGTGCCAGCAGTTTATGGTATATGGGGGGGACTACATCGACAGATACGCAGTATTTT. It codes for CASSLWYMGGTTSTDTQYF.

This clone has just a few counts. The chain employs TRBV30 and TRBJ1-5; D gene uncertain. The CDR3 has 13 residues. V was trimmed by 0 bases and J by 5 bases, leaving 8 bases between them. CDR1 and CDR2 from the germline V gene are GTSNPN and SVGIG (reference sequence). CDR3 bases: TGTGCCTGGAGTGTCGGTCAAGATCAGCCCCAGCATTTT. Translation: CAWSVGQDQPQHF.

The V gene is TRBV7-3, the J gene TRBJ2-5; no firm D call. The CDR3 has 15 residues. Trimming pared 1 base from V and 5 bases from J, leaving 14 bases between. CDR1 and CDR2 (germline): SGHTA, FQGTGA. Here the CDR3 DNA reads TGTGCCAGCAGCTTAAAGGGCTGGGGTGGCGAGACCCAGTACTTC. This codes for CASSLKGWGGETQYF. Full variable domain (rest looked up from reference TRBV7-3 and TRBJ2-5): GAGVSQTPSNKVTEKGKYVELRCDPISGHTALYWYRQSLGQGPEFLIYFQGTGAADDSGLPNDRFFAVRPEGSVSTLKIQRTERGDSAVYLCASSLKGWGGETQYFGPGTRLLVL.

The genes are TRBV5-1 and TRBJ1-5; D perhaps matches TRBD1 (5 bases). The CDR3 is 14 residues long. Germline loops: CDR1 SGHRS, CDR2 YFSETQ. Trimming shortened V by 4 bases and J by 0 bases, and 8 bases separated the two germline ends. Written as DNA, the CDR3 is TGCGCCAGCAGCGGAGGGGATAGCAATCAGCCCCAGCATTTT. Encoded protein: CASSGGDSNQPQHF. Using reference TRBV5-1 and TRBJ1-5 for the parts outside the CDR3, the full variable domain is KAGVTQTPRYLIKTRGQQVTLSCSPISGHRSVSWYQQTPGQGLQFLFEYFSETQRNKGNFPGRFSGRQFSNSRSEMNVSTLELGDSALYLCASSGGDSNQPQHFGDGTRLSIL.

The chain has TRBV3-1 (or the pseudogene TRBV3-2) and TRBJ2-2, with D perhaps matching TRBD1 (6 bases). The V gene's germline CDR1 is LGHDT and CDR2 YNNKEL (reference sequence). V gave up 4 bases and J gave up 3 bases, with 21 bases separating them. CDR3 length: 18 residues. The CDR3 coding sequence is TGTGCCAGCAGCCTCCTACCGACAGGTCCCCCCTACACCGGGGAGCTGTTTTTT. Protein product: CASSLLPTGPPYTGELFF.

The V gene is TRBV3-1 (or the pseudogene TRBV3-2), the J gene TRBJ2-7; 15 nucleotides agree with TRBD2. From germline, CDR1 is LGHDT and CDR2 YNNKEL (reference sequence). J lost 4 bases, V lost 4 bases, and 2 bases had no gene match. The CDR3 is made up of 15 amino acids. The CDR3 DNA reads as TGTGCCAGCAGCCCTGGACTAGCGGGGGGGTACGAGCAGTACTTC. Protein sequence: CASSPGLAGGYEQYF.

V gene TRBV30 combines with J gene TRBJ1-1, with a possible D match to TRBD1 (5 bases). CDR1 is GTSNPN, CDR2 SVGIG, per germline (reference sequence). CDR3 length: 13 amino acids. Trimming pared 0 bases from V and 5 bases from J, leaving 10 bases between. The CDR3, as DNA: TGTGCCTGGAGTGTATACCGGGGGACTGAAGCTTTCTTT. It specifies CAWSVYRGTEAFF.

This chain uses TRBV7-3 with TRBJ2-3, with no clear D. Germline CDR1 is SGHTA and CDR2 is FQGTGA. The V gene lost 1 base and the J gene lost 0 bases, with 11 bases spanning the gap. The CDR3 runs to 16 residues. For the CDR3, the DNA is TGTGCCAGCAGCTTAAATTTTGCAGGCAGCACAGATACGCAGTATTTT. Amino acids: CASSLNFAGSTDTQYF.

The DNA of the CDR3 is TGTGCCAGCAGCTCGGCAGGGAAGGTGGGCAATCAGCCCCAGCATTTT. Its protein product is CASSSAGKVGNQPQHF. The chain recombines TRBV11-2 with TRBJ1-5; tentative D call: TRBD1 (5 bases). This CDR3 is built from 16 residues. V lost 4 bases and J lost 2, with 15 bases in between. The germline V gene has CDR1 SGHAT and CDR2 FQNNGV.

The chain is built from TRBV15 and TRBJ1-5; possibly TRBD1 for D (6 bases). CDR3 length: 15 amino acids. Germline lookup yields CDR1 LNHNV and CDR2 YYDKDF (reference sequence). The ends were cut back, 1 base at V and 4 bases at J, with 11 bases in the middle. The CDR3 here is CATSRGGARNQPQHF. In DNA, the CDR3 is TGTGCCACCAGCAGAGGGGGGGCGCGGAATCAGCCCCAGCATTTT.

The chain couples TRBV29-1 to TRBJ1-4; the D is unclear. Germline lookup yields CDR1 SQVTM and CDR2 ANQGSEA. The CDR3 extends over 13 amino acids. Trimming stripped 1 base from V and 3 bases from J, with 6 bases between. CDR3 region: CSVEVDSNEKLFF. The CDR3 DNA is TGCAGCGTTGAAGTTGATTCTAATGAAAAACTGTTTTTT.

J is TRBJ2-2 and V is TRBV11-3, with TRBD1 identical over 7 bases. This CDR3 is built from 17 residues. Looked up from germline, CDR1 is SGHNT and CDR2 is YENEEA. Trimming removed 4 bases from V and 4 bases from J; junction bases left unmatched: 12. CDR3 nucleotides: TGTGCCAGCAGCTCCCCAGAAGGACAGGCGGGCACCGGGGAGCTGTTTTTT. Residues: CASSSPEGQAGTGELFF. The variable domain in full, with the rest retrieved from reference TRBV11-3 and TRBJ2-2, is EAGVVQSPRYKIIEKKQPVAFWCNPISGHNTLYWYLQNLGQGPELLIRYENEEAVDDSQLPKDRFSAERLKGVDSTLKIQPAELGDSAVYLCASSSPEGQAGTGELFFGEGSRLTVL.